This TCR beta chain was profiled in a study of spatial heterogeneity in lung cancer. Study context: Detection of beta-chain sequences consistently exceeded that of alpha-chain sequences.

Germline V gene sequence: CDR1 MGHRA, CDR2 YSYEKL. The CDR3 spans 15 residues. V lost 0 bases and J lost 1, with 8 bases in between. This clonotype was seen at least ten times. Its antigen remains unidentified. With the library built for alpha chains, this beta chain is off target and its frequency is not meaningful. The sample's time point: sample taken at primary tumor resection. The sequenced material consisted of unsorted whole RNA from tumor, nontumor lung or frozen PBMC. Every individual TCR cDNA molecule carried its own unique molecular identifier, which allowed correction of PCR and sequencing errors. TCRdb re-called the 5' RACE reads through MiXCR, storing one row per CDR3 protein. The sample includes roughly 18,000 distinct CDR3 sequences, 5.8% of them seen just once. Study results and caveats: Quantities of ubiquitous and regional expanded TCRs paralleled ubiquitous and regional nonsynonymous mutations, respectively. How many expanded intratumoral alpha and beta TCRs were present tracked the tumor mutation count, which was a count of nonsynonymous mutations.

This chain links TRBV4-1 with TRBJ2-3; D not resolved. The sequences come from lung tumor tissue, collected at surgery. The receptor comes from a female donor with early-stage non-small cell lung cancer. The CDR3 loop is CASSQEETRTDTQYF. CDR3 nucleotides: TGCGCCAGCAGCCAAGAGGAAACACGCACAGATACGCAGTATTTT.